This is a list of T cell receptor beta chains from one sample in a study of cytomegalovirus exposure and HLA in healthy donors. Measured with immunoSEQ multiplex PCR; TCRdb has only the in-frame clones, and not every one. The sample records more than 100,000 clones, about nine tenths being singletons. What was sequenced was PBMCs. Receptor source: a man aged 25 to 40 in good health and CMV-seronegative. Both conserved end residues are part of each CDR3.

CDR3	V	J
CASGIGLAVYNEQFF	TRBV12-5	TRBJ2-1
CASSLVPPGVAGSSGANVLTF	TRBV7-7	TRBJ2-6
CASSPYNSGTSGNYTF	TRBV9	TRBJ1-2
CASSYSGQGDYEQYF	TRBV6-5	TRBJ2-7
CASSEGRDHNEQFF	TRBV6-4	TRBJ2-1
CASSWGLDTSGFLLEQYF	TRBV27	TRBJ2-7
CASSLTLSGNTGELFF	TRBV2	TRBJ2-2
CASKTGNTEAFF	TRBV27	TRBJ1-1
CASSPLRDKYTGELFF	TRBV5-6	TRBJ2-2
CASSLALGTGRNEQFF	TRBV11-1	TRBJ2-1
CASSVGVNYGYTF	TRBV5-6	TRBJ1-2
CASSRGGAGGEQYF	TRBV5-1	TRBJ2-7
CASSETGSKANEKLFF	TRBV4-1	TRBJ1-4
CATSPDRYYEQYF	TRBV4-1	TRBJ2-7
CASSPSSGSGYEQYF	TRBV18	TRBJ2-7
CASSLDRAPEQYF	TRBV5-1	TRBJ2-7
CASSVGPAGGRETQYF	TRBV9	TRBJ2-5
CASSVDLGGTGELFF	TRBV9	TRBJ2-2
CASSLERPGANNEQFF	TRBV5-1	TRBJ2-1